One sample yielded the 19 T cell receptor beta chains listed below, sequenced in a study of T-cell reconstitution after alpha-beta-depleted transplantation in children. The TCRbeta library incorporated unique molecular identifiers. TCRdb re-called the PCR reads through MiXCR, storing one row per CDR3 protein. This table has 600,000 to 700,000 distinct CDR3 sequences, around a sixth appearing once. Sequencing used PBMCs from the stem cell graft donor, obtained from the stem cell graft. All receptors come from a human donor who donated a stem cell graft to a child with acute myeloid leukemia.

In this sample, this clonotype turned up a few times. This sequence joins TRBV5-1 and TRBJ2-2; D uncertain. Trimming stripped 4 bases from V and 3 bases from J, with 10 bases between. Germline V gives CDR1 SGHRS, CDR2 YFSETQ. This CDR3 is built from 14 residues. The CDR3 DNA reads as TGCGCCAGCAGCCCCCTAGGACACACCGGGGAGCTGTTTTTT. Encoded protein: CASSPLGHTGELFF.

The chain uses TRBV20-1 and TRBJ2-3; the match to TRBD1 covers 9 bases. The germline CDR1 and CDR2 sequences are DFQATT and SNEGSKA (reference sequence). The length of the CDR3 is 14 residues. Trimming cost V 6 bases and J 4 bases; bases outside gene matches: 8. The CDR3 reads CSALDRGSSDTQYF. The CDR3, as DNA: TGCAGTGCCCTGGACAGGGGATCTTCAGATACGCAGTATTTT.

This clonotype has at least ten counts. The chain has TRBV20-1 and TRBJ1-2, with TRBD1 identical over 12 bases. The CDR3 contains 13 residues. V shed 8 bases, J shed 8 bases, and the junction held 9 bases outside the gene matches. Germline V CDR1 and CDR2: DFQATT, SNEGSKA (reference sequence). CDR3 nucleotides: TGCAGTTCCAGCGGGACAGGGGGCGAAGGCTACACCTTC. This gives the protein CSSSGTGGEGYTF.

This chain connects TRBV5-1 to TRBJ1-1; D unclear. CDR3 length: 12 amino acids. Per germline, CDR1 SGHRS and CDR2 YFSETQ. Trimming took off 0 bases at V and 7 bases at J, with 7 bases between the two ends. The CDR3 loop is CASSLADGEAFF. CDR3 in DNA: TGCGCCAGCAGCTTGGCCGACGGTGAAGCTTTCTTT.

In this sample, this clonotype turned up a few times. The chain carries TRBV15 and TRBJ1-1; D ambiguous. Germline loops: CDR1 LNHNV, CDR2 YYDKDF (reference sequence). V lost 7 bases and J lost 0, with 21 bases in between. The CDR3 runs to 17 residues. CDR3 nucleotide sequence: TGTGCCACCATCCCCCTTTCTGTTGTCGGGATGAACACTGAAGCTTTCTTT. Translation gives CATIPLSVVGMNTEAFF.

This clonotype was observed at least ten times. This sequence joins TRBV9 and TRBJ2-2; 10 bases match TRBD2. Germline CDR1 and CDR2: SGDLS and YYNGEE. V gave up 7 bases and J gave up 0 bases; unmatched junction bases: 3. CDR3 length: 15 amino acids. The CDR3 region has the DNA TGTGCCAGCGCTAGCGGGGGAACGAACACCGGGGAGCTGTTTTTT. The encoded protein is CASASGGTNTGELFF.

This clonotype turned up a few times. The V call is TRBV20-1, the J call TRBJ2-3, with TRBD2 matching over 8 bases. The CDR3 is made up of 16 amino acids. The germline gives CDR1 DFQATT, CDR2 SNEGSKA (reference sequence). Unmatched junction bases numbered 8, after V lost 0 bases and J lost 3 bases. The DNA of the CDR3 is TGCAGTGCTAGAGAGGTGCGGGGGGCGAGGACAGATACGCAGTATTTT. This encodes CSAREVRGARTDTQYF.

The rearrangement uses TRBV7-9 and TRBJ1-2; no reliable D call. The CDR3 has 14 residues. Trimming shortened V by 0 bases and J by 1 base, and 6 bases separated the two germline ends. Germline-derived CDR1 and CDR2 are SEHNR and FQNEAQ (reference sequence). The CDR3: CASSLAVSNYGYTF. CDR3 nucleotide sequence: TGTGCCAGCAGCTTAGCTGTCAGTAACTATGGCTACACCTTC. The variable domain in full, with the rest retrieved from reference TRBV7-9 and TRBJ1-2, is DTGVSQNPRHKITKRGQNVTFRCDPISEHNRLYWYRQTLGQGPEFLTYFQNEAQLEKSRLLSDRFSAERPKGSFSTLEIQRTEQGDSAMYLCASSLAVSNYGYTFGSGTRLTVV.

A few counts support this clonotype. V is TRBV20-1 and J is TRBJ1-3; D is unclear. The CDR3 contains 15 residues. The V end lost 6 bases, the J end lost 0 bases, and 15 bases lay between the germline ends. Germline loops: CDR1 DFQATT, CDR2 SNEGSKA (reference sequence). The CDR3 is CSANSGVISGNTIYF. CDR3 coding DNA: TGCAGTGCAAACAGCGGAGTAATCTCTGGAAACACCATATATTTT.

This clonotype turned up a few times. V usage is TRBV6-1 and J usage is TRBJ2-7; perhaps D is TRBD1 or TRBD2 (6 bases each). From germline, CDR1 is MNHNS and CDR2 SASEGT. Trimming stripped 6 bases from V and 0 bases from J, with 15 bases between. This CDR3 contains 15 residues. This CDR3 reads CASRAAGGSSYEQYF. As DNA, the CDR3 is TGTGCCAGCAGAGCAGCCGGGGGCAGCTCCTACGAGCAGTACTTC.

At least ten counts were recorded for this clonotype. The V gene is TRBV20-1, the J gene TRBJ2-1, with 7 bases identical to TRBD1. The CDR3 sequence is 15 residues long. Trimming took 6 bases from V and 2 from J; bases not matched to a gene: 10. CDR1 and CDR2 from the germline V gene are DFQATT and SNEGSKA (reference sequence). CDR3 sequence: CSADSRGIPYNEQFF. The CDR3 DNA reads TGCAGTGCCGATTCCAGGGGGATTCCCTACAATGAGCAGTTCTTC.

About this clonotype: This clone may be a read error of a much larger clone one base away. V gene TRBV20-1 combines with J gene TRBJ1-2, with 10 positions matching TRBD1. The CDR3 runs to 12 residues. Germline V gene lookup returns CDR1 DFQATT and CDR2 SNEGSKA (reference sequence). As DNA, the CDR3 is TGCAGCTTAGCCGGGACAGGGGAAGGCTACACCTTC. Translated, it gives CSLAGTGEGYTF.

This sequence joins TRBV2 and TRBJ1-5; 7 bases are shared with TRBD1. V gave up 6 bases and J gave up 0 bases; unmatched junction bases: 5. Germline values: CDR1 SNHLY, CDR2 FYNNEI. CDR3 length equals 15 residues. The CDR3 loop is CASRIQGNSNQPQHF. The CDR3 coding sequence is TGTGCCAGCAGGATACAGGGGAATAGCAATCAGCCCCAGCATTTT.

In nucleotides, the CDR3 is TGCAGTGCTAGAGTTCCCACACTGTCCTACGAGCAGTACGTC. Amino acids: CSARVPTLSYEQYV. J is TRBJ2-7 and V is TRBV20-1; D unclear. Trimming cost V 1 base and J 1 base, with 11 bases left between them. The CDR3 contains 14 residues. Germline V gene sequence: CDR1 DFQATT, CDR2 SNEGSKA (reference sequence).

CDR3 sequence reads: CASSLWADNTGELFF. CDR3 DNA sequence: TGTGCCAGCAGCTTATGGGCTGACAACACCGGGGAGCTGTTTTTT. This sequence joins TRBV7-3 and TRBJ2-2, with D hard to call. The CDR3 is 15 amino acids. Germline V gives CDR1 SGHTA, CDR2 FQGTGA. Between the trimmed V and J ends, which lost 2 bases and 2 bases, there was a span of 9 bases.

The chain has TRBV6-2 or TRBV6-3 and TRBJ1-6; 7 bases are a match to TRBD1. The CDR3 runs 15 residues. Germline V CDR1 and CDR2: MNHEY, SVGEGT. With V trimmed by 2 bases and J by 6 bases, 4 bases remained unmatched. The CDR3 nucleotides read TGTGCCAGCAGTTACGAGACAGGGATTAATTCACCCCTCCACTTT. Protein sequence: CASSYETGINSPLHF.

This clonotype was counted only a few times. The chain recombines TRBV5-1 with TRBJ2-5, with 13 bases matching TRBD2. The CDR3 has 15 amino acids. The germline gives CDR1 SGHRS, CDR2 YFSETQ. J gave up 4 bases and V 5 bases, and 5 bases lay outside the gene matches. The CDR3 sequence: CASRAGTSGVETQYF. CDR3 nucleotides: TGCGCCAGCAGGGCCGGGACTAGCGGGGTAGAGACCCAGTACTTC. The variable domain in full, with the rest retrieved from reference TRBV5-1 and TRBJ2-5, is KAGVTQTPRYLIKTRGQQVTLSCSPISGHRSVSWYQQTPGQGLQFLFEYFSETQRNKGNFPGRFSGRQFSNSRSEMNVSTLELGDSALYLCASRAGTSGVETQYFGPGTRLLVL.

This clonotype was seen more than once but under ten times. The chain recombines TRBV5-1 with TRBJ2-6; D is ambiguous. The V end lost 0 bases, the J end lost 1 base, and 8 bases lay between the germline ends. The CDR3 length is 16 residues. Germline loops: CDR1 SGHRS, CDR2 YFSETQ. The CDR3 protein is CASSLGAQSGANVLTF. The CDR3 region has the DNA TGCGCCAGCAGCTTGGGCGCACAGTCTGGGGCCAACGTCCTGACTTTC.

This clonotype was recorded at least ten times. This chain connects TRBV12-3 or TRBV12-4 to TRBJ2-1, with D perhaps TRBD1 (6 bases). The CDR3 contains 16 residues. Between the trimmed V and J ends, which lost 4 bases and 6 bases, there was a span of 19 bases. This CDR3 is CASSSRGQGTSNEQFF. CDR3 coding DNA: TGTGCCAGCAGTTCGAGAGGGCAAGGGACATCCAATGAGCAGTTCTTC.